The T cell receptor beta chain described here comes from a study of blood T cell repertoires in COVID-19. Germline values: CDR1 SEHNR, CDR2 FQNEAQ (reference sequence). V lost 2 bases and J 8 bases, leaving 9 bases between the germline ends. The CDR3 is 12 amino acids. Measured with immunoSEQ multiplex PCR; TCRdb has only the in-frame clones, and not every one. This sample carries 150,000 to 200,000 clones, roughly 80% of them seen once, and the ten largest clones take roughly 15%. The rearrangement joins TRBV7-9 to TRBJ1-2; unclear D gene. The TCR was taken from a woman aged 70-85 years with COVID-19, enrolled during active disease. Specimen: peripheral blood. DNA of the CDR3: TGTGCCAGCAGCTTATCCTGGGAGGGCTACACCTTC. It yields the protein CASSLSWEGYTF.